This TCR beta chain came from a study of T cells expressing NK-cell markers. Whole-study context: Repertoires of TCR beta were obtained from T cells sorted as CD3+CD56+NKG2C+, CD3+CD56+NKG2C- and CD3+CD56-NKG2C+. Broader study findings: Top CD8+ clonotypes included the dominant CD3+CD56+NKG2C+ clonotypes in 5 or 6 donors.

In regard to this clonotype: Antigen specificity is unknown.

Production of TCR beta cDNA relied on 5'RACE template switching with UMIs. TCRdb reprocessed the 5' RACE reads, keeping one entry per CDR3 protein, no DNA. Its clone listing holds about 160,000 distinct CDR3 sequences. The CDR3 runs to 12 residues. The germline V gene encodes CDR1 LGHDT and CDR2 YNNKEL (reference sequence). The sequenced sample was blood T cells: a sorted CD56 or NKG2C T cell subset, CD4+ or CD8+ T cells, or bulk PBMC T cells (not recorded which). The chain employs TRBV3-1 and TRBJ2-7; with no DNA, the TCRdb D assignment of TRBD1 cannot be verified. This clonotype originated in a woman between 18 and 70 years old in good health. Here the CDR3 reads CASSQAGNEQYF.